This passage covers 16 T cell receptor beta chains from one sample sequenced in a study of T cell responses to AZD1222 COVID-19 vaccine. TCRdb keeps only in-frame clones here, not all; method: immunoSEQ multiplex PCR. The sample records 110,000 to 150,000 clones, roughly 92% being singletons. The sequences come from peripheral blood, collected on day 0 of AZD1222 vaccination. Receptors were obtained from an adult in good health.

For the CDR3, the DNA is TGTGCCAGCAGCTCCGACGGAGAAGGAAACACCATATATTTT. Translation: CASSSDGEGNTIYF. V gene TRBV11-3 combines with J gene TRBJ1-3; D gene uncertain. This CDR3 is built from 14 residues. Trimming left V 4 bases short and J 4 bases short, with 11 bases between. Germline V gene data show CDR1 as SGHNT and CDR2 as YENEEA.

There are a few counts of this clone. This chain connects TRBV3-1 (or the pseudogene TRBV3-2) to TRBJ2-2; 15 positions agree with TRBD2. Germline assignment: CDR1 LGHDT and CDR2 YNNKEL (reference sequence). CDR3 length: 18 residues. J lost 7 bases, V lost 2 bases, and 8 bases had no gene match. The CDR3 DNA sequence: TGTGCCAGCAGCCAATTAGGACTAGCGGGAGGGACCGGCGGGGAGCTGTTTTTT. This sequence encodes CASSQLGLAGGTGGELFF.

CDR3 amino acids: CASSPTGGANYGYTF. The CDR3, as DNA: TGTGCCAGCAGCCCGACCGGGGGAGCTAACTATGGCTACACCTTC. V is TRBV9 and J is TRBJ1-2; D possibly corresponds to TRBD1 (5 bases). Trimming shortened V by 4 bases and J by 0 bases, and 13 bases separated the two germline ends. Germline V gene lookup returns CDR1 SGDLS and CDR2 YYNGEE. The length of the CDR3 is 15 residues.

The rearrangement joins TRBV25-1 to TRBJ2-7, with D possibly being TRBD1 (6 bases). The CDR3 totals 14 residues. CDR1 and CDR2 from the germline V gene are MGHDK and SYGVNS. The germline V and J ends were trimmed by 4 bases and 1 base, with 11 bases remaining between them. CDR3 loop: CASSANRESYEQYF. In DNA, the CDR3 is TGTGCCAGCAGTGCGAACAGGGAGTCCTACGAGCAGTACTTC.

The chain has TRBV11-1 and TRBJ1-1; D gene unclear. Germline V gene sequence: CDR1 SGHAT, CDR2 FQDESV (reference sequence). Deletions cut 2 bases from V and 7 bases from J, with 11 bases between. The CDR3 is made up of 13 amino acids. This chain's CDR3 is CASSLTEVGEAFF. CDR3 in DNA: TGTGCCAGCAGCTTAACGGAGGTCGGTGAAGCTTTCTTT.

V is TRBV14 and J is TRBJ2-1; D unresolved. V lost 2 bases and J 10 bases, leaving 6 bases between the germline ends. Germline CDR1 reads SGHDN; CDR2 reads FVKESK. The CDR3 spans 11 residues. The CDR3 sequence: CASSQQWEQFF. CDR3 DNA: TGTGCCAGCAGCCAACAGTGGGAGCAGTTCTTC.

The CDR3 DNA reads TGTGCCAGCAGCTCAGGGGCGGGAGACCGCACAGATACGCAGTATTTT. It is translated as CASSSGAGDRTDTQYF. The chain combines TRBV5-4 with TRBJ2-3, with D possibly TRBD2 on 7 matching bases. The V end was cut by 3 bases, the J end by 1 base, with 15 bases between. Per the germline V gene, CDR1 is SGHNT and CDR2 is YYREEE (reference sequence). The CDR3 runs 16 residues.

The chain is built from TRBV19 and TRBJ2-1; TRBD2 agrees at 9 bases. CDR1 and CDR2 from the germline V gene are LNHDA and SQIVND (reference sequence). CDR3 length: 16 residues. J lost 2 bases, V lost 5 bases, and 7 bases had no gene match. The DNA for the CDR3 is TGTGCCAGTAGTGTCGGACTAGCGAGACCCTACAATGAGCAGTTCTTC. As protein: CASSVGLARPYNEQFF.

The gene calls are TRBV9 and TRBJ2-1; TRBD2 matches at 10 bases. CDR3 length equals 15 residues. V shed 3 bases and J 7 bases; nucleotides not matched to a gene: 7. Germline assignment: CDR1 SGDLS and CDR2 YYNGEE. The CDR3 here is CASSAGLAVRNEQFF. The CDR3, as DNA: TGTGCCAGCAGCGCCGGACTAGCGGTCCGTAATGAGCAGTTCTTC. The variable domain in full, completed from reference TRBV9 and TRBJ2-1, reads DSGVTQTPKHLITATGQRVTLRCSPRSGDLSVYWYQQSLDQGLQFLIQYYNGEERAKGNILERFSAQQFPDLHSELNLSSLELGDSALYFCASSAGLAVRNEQFFGPGTRLTVL.

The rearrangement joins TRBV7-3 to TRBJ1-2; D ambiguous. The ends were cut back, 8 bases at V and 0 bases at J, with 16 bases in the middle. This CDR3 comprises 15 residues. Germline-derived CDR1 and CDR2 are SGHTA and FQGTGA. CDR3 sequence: CASCPHAASNYGYTF. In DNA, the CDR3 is TGTGCCAGCTGCCCGCACGCAGCCTCTAACTATGGCTACACCTTC.

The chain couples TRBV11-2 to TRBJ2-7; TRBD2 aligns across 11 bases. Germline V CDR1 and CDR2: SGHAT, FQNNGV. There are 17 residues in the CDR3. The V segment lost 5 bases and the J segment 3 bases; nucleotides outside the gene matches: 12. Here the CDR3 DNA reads TGTGCCAGCAGCCGGGGGGCCGGGACTAGCGGAGTCTACGAGCAGTACTTC. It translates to CASSRGAGTSGVYEQYF.

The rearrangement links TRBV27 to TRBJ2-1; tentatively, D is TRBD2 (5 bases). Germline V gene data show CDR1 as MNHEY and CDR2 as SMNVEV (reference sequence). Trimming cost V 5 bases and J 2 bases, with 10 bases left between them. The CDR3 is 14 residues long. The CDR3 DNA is TGTGCCAGCAGTGGCGGGCCCGCCTACAATGAGCAGTTCTTC. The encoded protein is CASSGGPAYNEQFF.

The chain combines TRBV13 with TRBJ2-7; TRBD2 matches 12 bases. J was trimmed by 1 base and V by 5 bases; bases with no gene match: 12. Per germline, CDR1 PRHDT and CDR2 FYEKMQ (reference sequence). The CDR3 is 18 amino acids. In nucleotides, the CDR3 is TGTGCCAGCAGCCCCCGACTAGCGGGGGTCGGCCTTTCCTACGAGCAGTACTTC. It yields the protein CASSPRLAGVGLSYEQYF.

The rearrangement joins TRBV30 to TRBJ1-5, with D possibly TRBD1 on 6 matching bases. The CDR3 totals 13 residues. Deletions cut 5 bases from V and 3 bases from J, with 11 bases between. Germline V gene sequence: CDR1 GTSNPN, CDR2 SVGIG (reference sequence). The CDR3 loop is CAWATGDNQPQHF. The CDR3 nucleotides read TGTGCCTGGGCGACAGGCGACAATCAGCCCCAGCATTTT.

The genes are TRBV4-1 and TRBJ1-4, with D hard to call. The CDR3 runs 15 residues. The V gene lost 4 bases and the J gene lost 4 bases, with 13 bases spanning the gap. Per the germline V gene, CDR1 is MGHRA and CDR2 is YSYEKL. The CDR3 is CASSPDLTRNEKLFF. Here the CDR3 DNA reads TGCGCCAGCAGCCCAGACCTAACCCGTAATGAAAAACTGTTTTTT.

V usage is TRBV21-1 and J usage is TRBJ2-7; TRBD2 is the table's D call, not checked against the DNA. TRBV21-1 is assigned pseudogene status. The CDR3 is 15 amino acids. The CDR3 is CASSPLEAHSYEQYF. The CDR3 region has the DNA TGTGCCAGCAGCCCCCTCGAGGCGCACTCCTACGAGCAGTACTTC.